This TCR beta chain was captured in a study of CD8 T cells in ankylosing spondylitis. Findings of the study overall: A TCR beta motif of roughly eight highly homologous variants seemed to mark ankylosing spondylitis blood. Reactive arthritis synovial fluid and blood were previously reported to contain some motif variants. Disease-linked clones, CD8+, were relatively rare in peripheral blood.

5'-RACE, quantitative and with molecular barcodes, yielded the TCR beta libraries. From the 5' RACE reads, TCRdb called clonotypes with MiXCR, one entry per CDR3 protein. The sample lists about 330,000 distinct CDR3 sequences; less than 10% were seen once. A remark on this clonotype: No antigen is known for it.

The CDR3 spans 19 residues. The V gene end was trimmed by 1 base and the J gene end by 1 base; junction bases not matched to a gene: 7. Germline V gene lookup returns CDR1 SGHRS and CDR2 YFSETQ. The clonotype was recovered from a male donor with ankylosing spondylitis. Sequencing used blood, either unsorted or a sorted T cell fraction (not recorded which). The gene calls are TRBV5-1 and TRBJ2-1; 14 bases align to TRBD2. The CDR3 sequence is CASSLYGTSGRPSYNEQFF. In DNA, the CDR3 is TGCGCCAGCAGCTTGTATGGGACTAGCGGGAGACCATCCTACAATGAGCAGTTCTTC.